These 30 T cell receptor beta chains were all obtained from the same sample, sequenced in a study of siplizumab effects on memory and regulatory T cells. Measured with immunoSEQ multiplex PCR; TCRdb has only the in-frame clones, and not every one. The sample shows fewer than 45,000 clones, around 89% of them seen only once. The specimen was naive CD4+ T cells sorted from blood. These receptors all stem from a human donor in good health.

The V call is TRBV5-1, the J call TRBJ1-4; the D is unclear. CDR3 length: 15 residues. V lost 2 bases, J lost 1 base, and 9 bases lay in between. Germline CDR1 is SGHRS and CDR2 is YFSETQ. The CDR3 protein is CASSLARLTNEKLFF. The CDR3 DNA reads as TGCGCCAGCAGCTTAGCGAGGTTAACTAATGAAAAACTGTTTTTT.

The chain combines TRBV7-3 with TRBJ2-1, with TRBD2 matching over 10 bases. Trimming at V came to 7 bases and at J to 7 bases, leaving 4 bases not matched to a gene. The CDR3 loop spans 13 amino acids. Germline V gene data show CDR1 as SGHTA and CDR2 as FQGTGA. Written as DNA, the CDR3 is TGTGCCAGCACCAATAGCGGGAGGAATGAGCAGTTCTTC. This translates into CASTNSGRNEQFF.

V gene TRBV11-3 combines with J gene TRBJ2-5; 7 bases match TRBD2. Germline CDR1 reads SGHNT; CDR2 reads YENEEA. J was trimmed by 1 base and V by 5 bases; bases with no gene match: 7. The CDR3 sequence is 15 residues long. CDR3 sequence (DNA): TGTGCCAGCAGCCCGGGCCGGGGGGTCCAAGAGACCCAGTACTTC. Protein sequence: CASSPGRGVQETQYF. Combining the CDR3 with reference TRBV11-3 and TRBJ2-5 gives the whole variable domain EAGVVQSPRYKIIEKKQPVAFWCNPISGHNTLYWYLQNLGQGPELLIRYENEEAVDDSQLPKDRFSAERLKGVDSTLKIQPAELGDSAVYLCASSPGRGVQETQYFGPGTRLLVL.

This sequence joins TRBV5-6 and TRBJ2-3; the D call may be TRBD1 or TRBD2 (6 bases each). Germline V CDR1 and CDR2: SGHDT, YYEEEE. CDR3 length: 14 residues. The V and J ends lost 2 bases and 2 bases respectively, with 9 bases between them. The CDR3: CASSLGGYTDTQYF. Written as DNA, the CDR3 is TGTGCCAGCAGCTTAGGGGGGTACACAGATACGCAGTATTTT.

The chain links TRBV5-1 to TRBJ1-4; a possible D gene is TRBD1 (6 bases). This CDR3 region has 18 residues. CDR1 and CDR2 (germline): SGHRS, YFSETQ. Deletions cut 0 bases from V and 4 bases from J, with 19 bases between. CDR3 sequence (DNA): TGCGCCAGCAGCTTGGCCCGGGAACAGGGCAGATTTAATGAAAAACTGTTTTTT. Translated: CASSLAREQGRFNEKLFF.

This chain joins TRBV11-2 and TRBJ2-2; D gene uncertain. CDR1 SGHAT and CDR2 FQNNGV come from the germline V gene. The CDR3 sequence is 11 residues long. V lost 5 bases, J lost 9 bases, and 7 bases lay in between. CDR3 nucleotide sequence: TGTGCCAGCAGCCCCGCGCGGGAGCTGTTTTTT. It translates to CASSPARELFF.

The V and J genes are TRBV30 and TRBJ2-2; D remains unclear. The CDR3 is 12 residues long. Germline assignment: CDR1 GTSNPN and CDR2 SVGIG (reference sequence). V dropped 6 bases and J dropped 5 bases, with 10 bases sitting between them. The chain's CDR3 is CACLGVTGELFF. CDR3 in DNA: TGTGCCTGCCTAGGCGTGACCGGGGAGCTGTTTTTT.

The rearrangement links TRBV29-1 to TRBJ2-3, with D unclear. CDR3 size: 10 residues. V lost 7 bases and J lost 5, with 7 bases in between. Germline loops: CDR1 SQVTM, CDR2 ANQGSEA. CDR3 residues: CSARIDTQYF. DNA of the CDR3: TGCAGCGCCAGAATAGATACGCAGTATTTT.

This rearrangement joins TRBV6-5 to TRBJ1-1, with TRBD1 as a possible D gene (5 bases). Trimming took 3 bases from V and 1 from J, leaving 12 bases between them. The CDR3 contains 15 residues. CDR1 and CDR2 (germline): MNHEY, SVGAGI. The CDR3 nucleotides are TGTGCCAGCAGTTATTTGGGGGTCTCGAACACTGAAGCTTTCTTT. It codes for CASSYLGVSNTEAFF.

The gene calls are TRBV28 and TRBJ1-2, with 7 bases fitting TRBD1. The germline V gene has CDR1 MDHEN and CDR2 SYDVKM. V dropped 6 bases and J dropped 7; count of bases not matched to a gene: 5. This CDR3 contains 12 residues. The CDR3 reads CASRDTGVGYTF. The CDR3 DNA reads TGTGCCAGCAGAGATACAGGGGTTGGCTACACCTTC.

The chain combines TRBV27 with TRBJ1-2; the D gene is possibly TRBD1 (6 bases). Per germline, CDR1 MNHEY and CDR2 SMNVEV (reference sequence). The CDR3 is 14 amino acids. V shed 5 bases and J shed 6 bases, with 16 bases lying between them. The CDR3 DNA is TGTGCCAGCAGTAGGAAAGGGGGGGGAAATGGCTACACCTTC. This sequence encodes CASSRKGGGNGYTF.

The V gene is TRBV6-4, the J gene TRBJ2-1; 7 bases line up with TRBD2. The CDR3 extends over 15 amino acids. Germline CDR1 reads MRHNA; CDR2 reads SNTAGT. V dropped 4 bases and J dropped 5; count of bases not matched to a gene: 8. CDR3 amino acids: CASSADGRINNEQFF. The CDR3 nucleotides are TGTGCCAGCAGTGCTGACGGGAGGATTAACAATGAGCAGTTCTTC.

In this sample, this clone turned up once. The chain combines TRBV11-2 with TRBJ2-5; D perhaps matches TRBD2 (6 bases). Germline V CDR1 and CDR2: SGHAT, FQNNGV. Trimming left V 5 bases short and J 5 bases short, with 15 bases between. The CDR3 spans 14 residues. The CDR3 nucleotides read TGTGCCAGCAGCCGCGCGGAGGGCCTGGAGACCCAGTACTTC. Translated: CASSRAEGLETQYF.

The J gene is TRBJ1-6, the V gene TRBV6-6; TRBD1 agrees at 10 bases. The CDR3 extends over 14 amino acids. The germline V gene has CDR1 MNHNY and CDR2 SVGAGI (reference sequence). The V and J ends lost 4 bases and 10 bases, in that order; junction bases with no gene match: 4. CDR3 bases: TGTGCCAGCAGTTCCGGGACAGGGGAGTCACCCCTCCACTTT. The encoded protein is CASSSGTGESPLHF.

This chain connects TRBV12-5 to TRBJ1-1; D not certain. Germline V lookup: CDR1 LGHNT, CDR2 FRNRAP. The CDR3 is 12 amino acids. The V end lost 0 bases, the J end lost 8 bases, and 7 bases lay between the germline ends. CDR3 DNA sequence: TGTGCTAGTGGTTTGGTCCAGGCGGAAGCTTTCTTT. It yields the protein CASGLVQAEAFF.

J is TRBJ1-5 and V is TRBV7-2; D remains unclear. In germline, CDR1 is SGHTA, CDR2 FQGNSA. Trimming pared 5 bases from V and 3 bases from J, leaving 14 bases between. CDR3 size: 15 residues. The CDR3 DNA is TGTGCCAGCAGCCGAGCCCGCGGGAACAATCAGCCCCAGCATTTT. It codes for CASSRARGNNQPQHF.

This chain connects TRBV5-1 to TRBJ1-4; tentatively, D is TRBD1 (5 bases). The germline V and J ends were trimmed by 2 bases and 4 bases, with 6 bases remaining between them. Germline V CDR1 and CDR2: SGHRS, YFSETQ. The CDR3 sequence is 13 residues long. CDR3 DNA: TGCGCCAGCAGCTTAAGGGGTAATGAAAAACTGTTTTTT. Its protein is CASSLRGNEKLFF.

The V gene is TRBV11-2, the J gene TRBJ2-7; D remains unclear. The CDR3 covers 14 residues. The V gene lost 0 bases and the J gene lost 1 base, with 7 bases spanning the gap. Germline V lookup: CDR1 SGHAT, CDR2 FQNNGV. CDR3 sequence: CASSLDLQSYEQYF. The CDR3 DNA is TGTGCCAGCAGCTTAGATCTCCAGTCCTACGAGCAGTACTTC.

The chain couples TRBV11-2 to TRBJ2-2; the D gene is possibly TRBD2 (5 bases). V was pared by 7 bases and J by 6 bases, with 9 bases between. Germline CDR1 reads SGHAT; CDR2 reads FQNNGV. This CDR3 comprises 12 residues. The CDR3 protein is CASTKGAGELFF. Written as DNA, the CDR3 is TGTGCCAGCACAAAGGGAGCCGGGGAGCTGTTTTTT.

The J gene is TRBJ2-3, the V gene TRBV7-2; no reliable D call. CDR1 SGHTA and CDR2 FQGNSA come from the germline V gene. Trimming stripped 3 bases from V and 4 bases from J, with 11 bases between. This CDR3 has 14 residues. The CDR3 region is CASSFVRQADTQYF. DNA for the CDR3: TGTGCCAGCAGCTTTGTAAGGCAGGCAGATACGCAGTATTTT.

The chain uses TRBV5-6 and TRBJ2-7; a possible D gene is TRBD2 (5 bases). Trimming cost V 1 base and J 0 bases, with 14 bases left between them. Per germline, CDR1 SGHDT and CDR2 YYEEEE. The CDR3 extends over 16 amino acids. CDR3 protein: CASSLSVRRISYEQYF. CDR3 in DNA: TGTGCCAGCAGCTTGTCCGTACGGAGGATCTCCTACGAGCAGTACTTC.

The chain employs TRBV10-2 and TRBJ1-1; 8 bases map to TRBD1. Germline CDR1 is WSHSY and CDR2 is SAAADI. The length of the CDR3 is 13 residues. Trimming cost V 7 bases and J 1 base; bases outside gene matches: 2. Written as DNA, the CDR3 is TGCGCCAGCACCGGGACAGGGAACACTGAAGCTTTCTTT. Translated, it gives CASTGTGNTEAFF.

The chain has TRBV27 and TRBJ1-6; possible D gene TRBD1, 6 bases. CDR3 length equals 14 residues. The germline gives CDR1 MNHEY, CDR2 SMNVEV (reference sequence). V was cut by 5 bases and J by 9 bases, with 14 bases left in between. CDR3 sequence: CASSLTRGGSPLHF. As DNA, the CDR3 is TGTGCCAGCAGTCTGACCAGGGGTGGTTCACCCCTCCACTTT.

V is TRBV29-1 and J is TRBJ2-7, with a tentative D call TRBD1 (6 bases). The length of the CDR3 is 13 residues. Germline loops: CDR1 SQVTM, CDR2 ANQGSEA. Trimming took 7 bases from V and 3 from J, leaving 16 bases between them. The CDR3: CSGGTDSRYEQYF. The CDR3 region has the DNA TGCAGCGGTGGGACGGACAGCCGCTACGAGCAGTACTTC.

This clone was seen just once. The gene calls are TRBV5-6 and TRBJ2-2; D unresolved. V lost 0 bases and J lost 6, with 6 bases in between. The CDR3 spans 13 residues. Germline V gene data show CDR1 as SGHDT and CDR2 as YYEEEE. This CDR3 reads CASSLAEPGELFF. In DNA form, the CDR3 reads TGTGCCAGCAGCTTGGCGGAGCCCGGGGAGCTGTTTTTT.

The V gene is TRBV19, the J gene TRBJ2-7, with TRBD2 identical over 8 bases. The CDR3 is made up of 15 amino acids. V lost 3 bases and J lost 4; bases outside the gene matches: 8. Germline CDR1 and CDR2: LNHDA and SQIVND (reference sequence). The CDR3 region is CASSMGGLAFYEQYF. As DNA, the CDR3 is TGTGCCAGTAGTATGGGAGGACTAGCCTTTTACGAGCAGTACTTC. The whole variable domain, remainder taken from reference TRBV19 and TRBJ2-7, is DGGITQSPKYLFRKEGQNVTLSCEQNLNHDAMYWYRQDPGQGLRLIYYSQIVNDFQKGDIAEGYSVSREKKESFPLTVTSAQKNPTAFYLCASSMGGLAFYEQYFGPGTRLTVT.

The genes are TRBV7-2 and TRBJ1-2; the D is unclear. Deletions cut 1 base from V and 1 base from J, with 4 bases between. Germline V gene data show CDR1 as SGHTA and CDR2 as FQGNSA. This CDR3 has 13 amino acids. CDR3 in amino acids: CASSLEGNYGYTF. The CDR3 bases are TGTGCCAGCAGCTTAGAGGGTAACTATGGCTACACCTTC.

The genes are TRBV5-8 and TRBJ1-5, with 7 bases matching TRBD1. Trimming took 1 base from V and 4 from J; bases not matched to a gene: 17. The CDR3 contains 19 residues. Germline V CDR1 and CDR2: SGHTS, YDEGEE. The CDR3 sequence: CASSLIIWTGRIGNQPQHF. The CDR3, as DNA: TGTGCCAGCAGCTTGATTATTTGGACAGGAAGAATTGGGAATCAGCCCCAGCATTTT.

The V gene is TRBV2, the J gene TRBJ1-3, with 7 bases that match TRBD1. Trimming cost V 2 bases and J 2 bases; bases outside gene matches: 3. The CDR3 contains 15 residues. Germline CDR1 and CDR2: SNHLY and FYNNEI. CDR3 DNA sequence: TGTGCCAGCAGTGAATTACAGGGGCCTGGAAACACCATATATTTT. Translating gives CASSELQGPGNTIYF. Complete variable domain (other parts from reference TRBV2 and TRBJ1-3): EPEVTQTPSHQVTQMGQEVILRCVPISNHLYFYWYRQILGQKVEFLVSFYNNEISEKSEIFDDQFSVERPDGSNFTLKIRSTKLEDSAMYFCASSELQGPGNTIYFGEGSWLTVV.

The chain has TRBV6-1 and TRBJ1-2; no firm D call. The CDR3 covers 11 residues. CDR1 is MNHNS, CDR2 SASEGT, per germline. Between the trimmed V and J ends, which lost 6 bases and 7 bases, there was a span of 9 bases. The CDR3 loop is CASSGRSGYTF. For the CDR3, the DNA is TGTGCCAGCAGCGGACGAAGTGGCTACACCTTC.